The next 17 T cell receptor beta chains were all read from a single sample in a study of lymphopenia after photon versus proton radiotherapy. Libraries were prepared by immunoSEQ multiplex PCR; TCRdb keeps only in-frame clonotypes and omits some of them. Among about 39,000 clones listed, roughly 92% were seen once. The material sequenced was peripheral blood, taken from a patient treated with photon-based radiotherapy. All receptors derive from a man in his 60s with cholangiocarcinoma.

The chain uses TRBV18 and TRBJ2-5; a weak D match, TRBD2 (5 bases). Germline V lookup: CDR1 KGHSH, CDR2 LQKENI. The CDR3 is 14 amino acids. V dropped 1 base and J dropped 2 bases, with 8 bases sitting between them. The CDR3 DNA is TGTGCCAGCTCACCACTAGCGCTACAAGAGACCCAGTACTTC. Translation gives CASSPLALQETQYF.

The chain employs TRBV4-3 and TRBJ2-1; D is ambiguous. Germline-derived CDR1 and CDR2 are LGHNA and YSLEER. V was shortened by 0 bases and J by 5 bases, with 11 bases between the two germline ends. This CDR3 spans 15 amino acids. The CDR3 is CASSQDPDTNNEQFF. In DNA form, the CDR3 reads TGCGCCAGCAGCCAAGATCCCGACACAAACAATGAGCAGTTCTTC.

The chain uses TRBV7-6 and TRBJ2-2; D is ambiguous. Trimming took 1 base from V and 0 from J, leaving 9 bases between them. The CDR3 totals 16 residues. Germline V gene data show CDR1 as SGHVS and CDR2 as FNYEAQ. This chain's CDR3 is CASSLVGDANTGELFF. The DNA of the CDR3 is TGTGCCAGCAGCTTAGTGGGCGACGCGAACACCGGGGAGCTGTTTTTT.

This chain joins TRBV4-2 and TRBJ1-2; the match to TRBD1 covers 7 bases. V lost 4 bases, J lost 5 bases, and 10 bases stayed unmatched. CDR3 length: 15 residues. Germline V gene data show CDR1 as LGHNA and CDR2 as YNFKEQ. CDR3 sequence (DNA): TGTGCCAGCAGCCTGGAAACTACAGGGGAATATGGCTACACCTTC. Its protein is CASSLETTGEYGYTF.

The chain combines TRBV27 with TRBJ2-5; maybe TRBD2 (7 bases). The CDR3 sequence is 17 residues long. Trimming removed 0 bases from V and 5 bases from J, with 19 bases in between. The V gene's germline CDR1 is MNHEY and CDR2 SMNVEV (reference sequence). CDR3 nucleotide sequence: TGTGCCAGCAGTTTATCTTGGGGGCGGGGAGGGAGGGAGACCCAGTACTTC. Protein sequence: CASSLSWGRGGRETQYF.

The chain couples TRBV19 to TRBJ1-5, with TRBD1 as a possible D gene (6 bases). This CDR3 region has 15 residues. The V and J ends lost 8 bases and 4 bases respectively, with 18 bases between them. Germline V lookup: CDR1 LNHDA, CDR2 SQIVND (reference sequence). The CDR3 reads CASSVGGQRNQPQHF. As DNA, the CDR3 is TGTGCCAGTTCCGTAGGTGGACAGAGAAATCAGCCCCAGCATTTT.

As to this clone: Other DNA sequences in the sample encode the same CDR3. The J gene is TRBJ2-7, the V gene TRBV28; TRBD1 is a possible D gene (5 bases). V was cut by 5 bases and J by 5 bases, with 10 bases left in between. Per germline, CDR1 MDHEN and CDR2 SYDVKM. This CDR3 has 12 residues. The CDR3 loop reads CASSQGANEQYF. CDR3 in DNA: TGTGCCAGCAGTCAAGGGGCCAACGAGCAGTACTTC.

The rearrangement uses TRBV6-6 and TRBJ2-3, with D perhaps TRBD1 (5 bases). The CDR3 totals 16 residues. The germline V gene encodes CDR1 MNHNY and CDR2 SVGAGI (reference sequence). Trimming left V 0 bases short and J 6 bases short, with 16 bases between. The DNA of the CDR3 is TGTGCCAGCAGTTACTCACAGGCGCCATCCGAGGATACGCAGTATTTT. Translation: CASSYSQAPSEDTQYF.

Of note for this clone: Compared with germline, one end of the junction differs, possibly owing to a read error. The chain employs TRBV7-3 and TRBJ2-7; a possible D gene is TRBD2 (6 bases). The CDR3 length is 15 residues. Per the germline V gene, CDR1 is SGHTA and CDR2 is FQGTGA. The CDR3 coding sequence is TGCGCCAGCAGCCAGCCGGGACTTTCTACCTACGAGCAGTACTTC. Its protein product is CASSQPGLSTYEQYF.

The CDR3 nucleotides are TGTGCCACCAGCAGAGATATGGTATTTTTACAGGGAGGGGAAGAGACCCAGTACTTC. The encoded protein is CATSRDMVFLQGGEETQYF. The chain joins TRBV15 to TRBJ2-5; TRBD2 might be the D (7 bases). Trimming took off 0 bases at V and 3 bases at J, with 23 bases between the two ends. The CDR3 has 19 residues. CDR1 and CDR2 from the germline V gene are LNHNV and YYDKDF (reference sequence).

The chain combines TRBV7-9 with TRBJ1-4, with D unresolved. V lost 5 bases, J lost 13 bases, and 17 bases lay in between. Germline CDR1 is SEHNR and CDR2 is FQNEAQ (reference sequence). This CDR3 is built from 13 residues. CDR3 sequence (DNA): TGTGCCAGCAGCGTCCAGCTGGGGAACGGACTGTTTTTT. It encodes CASSVQLGNGLFF.

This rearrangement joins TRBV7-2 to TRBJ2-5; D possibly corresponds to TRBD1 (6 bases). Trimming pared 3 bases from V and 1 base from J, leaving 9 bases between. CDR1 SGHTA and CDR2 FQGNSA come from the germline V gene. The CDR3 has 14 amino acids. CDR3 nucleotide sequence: TGTGCCAGCAGCTTTGACAGGACCCAAGAGACCCAGTACTTC. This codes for CASSFDRTQETQYF.

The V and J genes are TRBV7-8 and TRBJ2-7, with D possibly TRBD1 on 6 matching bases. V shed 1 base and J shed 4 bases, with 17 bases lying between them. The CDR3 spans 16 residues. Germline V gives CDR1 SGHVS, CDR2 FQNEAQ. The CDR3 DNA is TGTGCCAGCAGCTTAGGCCAGGGGTATTACGATTACGAGCAGTACTTC. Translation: CASSLGQGYYDYEQYF.

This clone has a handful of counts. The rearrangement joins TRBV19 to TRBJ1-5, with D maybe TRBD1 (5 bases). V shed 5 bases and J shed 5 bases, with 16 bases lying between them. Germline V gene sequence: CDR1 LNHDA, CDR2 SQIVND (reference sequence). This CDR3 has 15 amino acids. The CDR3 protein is CASSPRDGLYQPQHF. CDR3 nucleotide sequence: TGTGCCAGTAGTCCCAGGGACGGACTATATCAGCCCCAGCATTTT.

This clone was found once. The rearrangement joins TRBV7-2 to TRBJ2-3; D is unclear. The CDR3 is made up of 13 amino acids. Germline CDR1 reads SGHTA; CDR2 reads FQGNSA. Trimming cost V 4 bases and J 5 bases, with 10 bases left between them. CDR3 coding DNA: TGTGCCAGCAGCTGGCGGCCCGTAGATACGCAGTATTTT. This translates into CASSWRPVDTQYF.

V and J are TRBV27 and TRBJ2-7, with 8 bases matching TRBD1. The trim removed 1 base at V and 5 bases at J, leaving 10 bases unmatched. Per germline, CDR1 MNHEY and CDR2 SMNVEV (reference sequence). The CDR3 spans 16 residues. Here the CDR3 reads CASSLYPDRGIDEQYF. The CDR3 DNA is TGTGCCAGCAGTTTATACCCTGACAGGGGAATTGACGAGCAGTACTTC.

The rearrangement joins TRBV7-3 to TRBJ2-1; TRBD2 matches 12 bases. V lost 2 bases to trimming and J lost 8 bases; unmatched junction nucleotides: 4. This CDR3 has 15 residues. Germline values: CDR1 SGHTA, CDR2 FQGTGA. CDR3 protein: CASSLSSGRADEQFF. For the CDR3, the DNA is TGTGCCAGCAGCTTATCTAGCGGGAGGGCTGATGAGCAGTTCTTC.